This T cell receptor (beta chain) was obtained from a study of T cells in Graves' hyperthyroidism and ophthalmopathy. The overall study: Peripheral blood was obtained at initial diagnosis, preceding any treatment. Study-level points and caveats: Most thyroid clonotypes expanded above 0.001 appeared in blood too.

Concerning this clonotype: Its antigen is not identified.

Amplification yielded TCR beta CDR3 regions, with RNA transcripts as the source. A first-round RT-PCR of the TCR CDR3 used the HTBI primer set. TCRdb re-called the multiplex PCR reads through MiXCR, storing one row per CDR3 protein. The data hold about 600,000 distinct CDR3 sequences, with approximately 15% observed a single time. The sample comprised blood. The clonotype originates from a woman aged 40-49 years with Graves' ophthalmopathy.

CDR3 protein: CAWSEGASPNQPQHF. The DNA of the CDR3 is TGTGCCTGGAGTGAAGGGGCCTCCCCCAATCAGCCCCAGCATTTT. The V call is TRBV30, the J call TRBJ1-5, with D maybe TRBD1 (5 bases). V gave up 1 base and J gave up 3 bases, with 13 bases separating them. CDR1 and CDR2 (germline): GTSNPN, SVGIG (reference sequence). This CDR3 is built from 15 residues.